This entry lists 28 T cell receptor beta chains sequenced from one sample in a study of T cells in Graves' hyperthyroidism and ophthalmopathy. RNA transcripts provided the source from which TCR beta CDR3 regions were amplified. When the TCR CDR3 underwent first-round RT-PCR, the HTBI primer set was used. One entry per CDR3 protein results from TCRdb running MiXCR on the multiplex PCR reads. The sample includes roughly 400,000 distinct CDR3 sequences, about an eighth of them seen just once. The sample was blood. The receptors stem from a man in his fifties or sixties with Graves' ophthalmopathy.

J is TRBJ2-7 and V is TRBV19; maybe TRBD2 (6 bases). Germline CDR1 and CDR2: LNHDA and SQIVND (reference sequence). This CDR3 comprises 13 residues. Trimming removed 6 bases at V and 6 bases at J, with 15 bases between. CDR3: CASSQTGGSEQYF. DNA of the CDR3: TGTGCCAGTAGCCAGACTGGGGGGTCCGAGCAGTACTTC.

V and J are TRBV7-3 and TRBJ2-3, with 12 bases identical to TRBD1. The CDR3 sequence is 15 residues long. From germline, CDR1 is SGHTA and CDR2 FQGTGA. V trimming: 5 bases; J trimming: 4 bases; junction bases outside the gene matches: 4. CDR3 DNA: TGTGCCAGCAGCCAGGGACAGGGGGCGGCAGATACGCAGTATTTT. Its translation: CASSQGQGAADTQYF.

The genes are TRBV5-1 and TRBJ1-1; a possible D gene is TRBD1 (6 bases). The germline gives CDR1 SGHRS, CDR2 YFSETQ. Trimming removed 0 bases at V and 1 base at J, with 13 bases between. The CDR3 has 16 amino acids. The CDR3 spells CASSLDAIRGNTEAFF. The CDR3 DNA sequence: TGCGCCAGCAGCTTGGATGCCATCAGGGGGAACACTGAAGCTTTCTTT.

This clonotype came up many times. The CDR3 DNA reads TGTGCCTGGGATCCGGGTAGCAATCAGCCCCAGCATTTT. Translating gives CAWDPGSNQPQHF. The gene calls are TRBV30 and TRBJ1-5, with D hard to call. The CDR3 runs 13 residues. Trimming took 5 bases from V and 0 from J, leaving 8 bases between them. CDR1 and CDR2 from the germline V gene are GTSNPN and SVGIG (reference sequence).

This clonotype was detected many times. This chain links TRBV30 with TRBJ2-4; 8 bases agree with TRBD1. The V gene end was trimmed by 5 bases and the J gene end by 8 bases; junction bases not matched to a gene: 5. Germline CDR1 and CDR2: GTSNPN and SVGIG (reference sequence). The CDR3 length is 12 residues. The chain's CDR3 is CAWGTGSYIQYF. As DNA, the CDR3 is TGTGCCTGGGGGACAGGTTCTTACATTCAGTACTTC.

This clonotype has only a few counts. The V call is TRBV24-1, the J call TRBJ1-2; the D is unclear. V was pared by 0 bases and J by 3 bases, with 7 bases between. Per germline, CDR1 KGHDR and CDR2 SFDVKD. The CDR3 contains 14 residues. CDR3 region: CATSDLSGDYGYTF. The CDR3 DNA sequence: TGTGCCACCAGTGATTTGAGTGGGGACTATGGCTACACCTTC.

This rearrangement joins TRBV4-1 to TRBJ1-5; D gene unclear. Trimming shortened V by 2 bases and J by 9 bases, and 17 bases separated the two germline ends. The germline gives CDR1 MGHRA, CDR2 YSYEKL. CDR3 size: 15 residues. The chain's CDR3 is CASSQSGGVFWPQHF. The CDR3 DNA sequence: TGCGCCAGCAGCCAATCAGGCGGAGTTTTTTGGCCCCAGCATTTT.

Many counts were recorded for this clonotype. The J gene is TRBJ2-3, the V gene TRBV28; D is uncertain. The CDR3 is 14 residues long. V lost 7 bases, J lost 2 bases, and 13 bases lay in between. The germline CDR1 and CDR2 sequences are MDHEN and SYDVKM. The CDR3 nucleotides read TGTGCCAGCAAACTCGGGCGATCCACAGATACGCAGTATTTT. This gives the protein CASKLGRSTDTQYF.

The chain recombines TRBV27 with TRBJ2-6; a weak D match, TRBD2 (5 bases). V was trimmed by 0 bases and J by 0 bases, leaving 9 bases between them. CDR1 and CDR2 (germline): MNHEY, SMNVEV (reference sequence). The CDR3 spans 17 residues. The CDR3 loop is CASSLSPGNSGANVLTF. The CDR3 DNA reads TGTGCCAGCAGTTTATCCCCGGGGAACTCTGGGGCCAACGTCCTGACTTTC.

This clonotype was seen many times. This sequence joins TRBV27 and TRBJ2-7; TRBD2 matches at 7 bases. With 3 bases clipped from V and 2 bases from J, the junction kept 4 bases outside the gene matches. The CDR3 spans 14 residues. From germline, CDR1 is MNHEY and CDR2 SMNVEV (reference sequence). CDR3 sequence: CASSFGLGPYEQYF. CDR3 DNA sequence: TGTGCCAGCAGTTTCGGACTAGGACCCTACGAGCAGTACTTC.

This chain uses TRBV6-1 with TRBJ2-1, with D possibly being TRBD2 (6 bases). In germline, CDR1 is MNHNS, CDR2 SASEGT. This CDR3 spans 16 amino acids. V dropped 6 bases and J dropped 2 bases, with 17 bases sitting between them. The CDR3 bases are TGTGCCAGCAGGTCGCGGGCGGAGGGGACCTACAATGAGCAGTTCTTC. It specifies CASRSRAEGTYNEQFF.

This clonotype was seen many times. The CDR3 reads CSARMGQQYF. The CDR3 DNA reads TGCAGTGCTAGAATGGGACAGCAGTACTTC. This chain joins TRBV20-1 and TRBJ2-7, with D perhaps TRBD1 or TRBD2 (5 bases each). V lost 2 bases, J lost 8 bases, and 7 bases lay in between. The CDR3 extends over 10 amino acids. Germline V gives CDR1 DFQATT, CDR2 SNEGSKA (reference sequence).

The sample holds a few counts of this clonotype. The chain is built from TRBV20-1 and TRBJ2-1; maybe TRBD2 (6 bases). The CDR3 is made up of 15 amino acids. Trimming took 3 bases from V and 3 from J, leaving 15 bases between them. The germline gives CDR1 DFQATT, CDR2 SNEGSKA (reference sequence). CDR3 bases: TGCAGTGCTAGCGTTTCGCGCGGGGTCTACAATGAGCAGTTCTTC. This translates into CSASVSRGVYNEQFF.

The sample holds many counts of this clonotype. The V gene is TRBV11-2, the J gene TRBJ2-7, with D possibly TRBD2 on 6 matching bases. Per the germline V gene, CDR1 is SGHAT and CDR2 is FQNNGV. The CDR3 spans 16 residues. V was shortened by 2 bases and J by 9 bases, with 23 bases between the two germline ends. Written as DNA, the CDR3 is TGTGCCAGCAGCTTATTGGATGCGGGGCCAACAAGCGGGCAGTACTTC. The encoded protein is CASSLLDAGPTSGQYF.

At least ten counts were recorded for this clonotype. This sequence joins TRBV18 and TRBJ2-1; D is tentatively TRBD1 or TRBD2 (5 bases each). The CDR3 sequence is 15 residues long. Trimming stripped 6 bases from V and 5 bases from J, with 17 bases between. Per germline, CDR1 KGHSH and CDR2 LQKENI. The CDR3 reads CASSRDPDRHNEQFF. In nucleotides, the CDR3 is TGTGCCAGCTCCAGGGACCCTGACCGACACAATGAGCAGTTCTTC.

This clonotype was counted ten times or more. This chain connects TRBV20-1 to TRBJ1-1; 8 positions agree with TRBD1. The CDR3 sequence is 14 residues long. Trimming took 4 bases from V and 6 from J; bases not matched to a gene: 10. CDR1 and CDR2 (germline): DFQATT, SNEGSKA (reference sequence). The CDR3 loop is CSAKEPGGKSEAFF. The CDR3 nucleotides read TGCAGTGCTAAGGAACCAGGGGGCAAATCTGAAGCTTTCTTT.

This clonotype was picked up many times. The genes are TRBV11-1 and TRBJ2-1; unclear D gene. This CDR3 spans 15 amino acids. Germline V lookup: CDR1 SGHAT, CDR2 FQDESV (reference sequence). The ends were cut back, 3 bases at V and 0 bases at J, with 9 bases in the middle. The CDR3, as DNA: TGTGCCAGCAGCTTGGTAAGGAGCTCCTACAATGAGCAGTTCTTC. The encoded protein is CASSLVRSSYNEQFF. Supplemented by reference TRBV11-1 and TRBJ2-1, the full variable domain reads EAEVAQSPRYKITEKSQAVAFWCDPISGHATLYWYRQILGQGPELLVQFQDESVVDDSQLPKDRFSAERLKGVDSTLKIQPAELGDSAMYLCASSLVRSSYNEQFFGPGTRLTVL.

The chain uses TRBV14 and TRBJ1-5; 8 bases line up with TRBD1. CDR3 length: 14 amino acids. CDR1 SGHDN and CDR2 FVKESK come from the germline V gene. After removal of 1 base from V and 9 bases from J, the junction contained 5 bases not matched to a gene. The CDR3 nucleotides read TGTGCCAGCAGCCAAGGGACAGGGAGGCGGCCCCAGCATTTT. This encodes CASSQGTGRRPQHF.

The CDR3 bases are TGTGCCAGCAGCTTAAATCCCGGACAGCTCACTGGAAACACCATATATTTT. Translated, it gives CASSLNPGQLTGNTIYF. The rearrangement joins TRBV7-9 to TRBJ1-3; tentative D call: TRBD1 (6 bases). CDR1 is SEHNR and CDR2 is FQNEAQ in the germline V gene (reference sequence). The CDR3 is 17 residues long. V lost 2 bases, J lost 2 bases, and 16 bases lay in between.

A few counts support this clonotype. The chain joins TRBV24-1 to TRBJ2-1; TRBD1 agrees at 8 bases. Trimming at V came to 7 bases and at J to 9 bases, leaving 1 base not matched to a gene. The germline gives CDR1 KGHDR, CDR2 SFDVKD. This CDR3 spans 11 amino acids. The CDR3 DNA reads as TGTGCCACCAGCAGGGGGCGTGAGCAGTTCTTC. Amino acid sequence: CATSRGREQFF.

This clonotype was recorded at least ten times. This sequence joins TRBV30 and TRBJ2-7; D is ambiguous. This CDR3 contains 11 residues. Germline CDR1 reads GTSNPN; CDR2 reads SVGIG (reference sequence). The CDR3 DNA sequence: TGTGTCCACGGGCGCGGTTACGAGCAGTACTTC. This gives the protein CVHGRGYEQYF.

The table lists this clonotype with a few counts. V gene TRBV6-1 combines with J gene TRBJ2-4; 8 bases are shared with TRBD2. The trim removed 1 base at V and 2 bases at J, leaving 10 bases unmatched. The V gene's germline CDR1 is MNHNS and CDR2 SASEGT. The CDR3 consists of 18 residues. CDR3 sequence: CASSEGAGAGVSKNIQYF. CDR3 bases: TGTGCCAGCAGTGAAGGGGCGGGAGCGGGAGTTTCCAAAAACATTCAGTACTTC.

V usage is TRBV19 and J usage is TRBJ2-1; 9 bases agree with TRBD1. In germline, CDR1 is LNHDA, CDR2 SQIVND (reference sequence). The V and J ends lost 1 base and 3 bases, in that order; junction bases with no gene match: 7. The CDR3 spans 17 residues. CDR3 DNA sequence: TGTGCCAGTAGTATAGCAGGACGACAGGGGGGCTACAATGAGCAGTTCTTC. Protein sequence: CASSIAGRQGGYNEQFF.

The chain couples TRBV7-8 to TRBJ2-5, with 15 bases aligning to TRBD2. After removal of 3 bases from V and 2 bases from J, the junction contained 10 bases not matched to a gene. CDR3 length equals 19 residues. Germline CDR1 and CDR2: SGHVS and FQNEAQ. Here the CDR3 DNA reads TGTGCCAGCAGCTTGGCCCCGGGACTAGCGGGAGGCCCACAAGAGACCCAGTACTTC. The encoded protein is CASSLAPGLAGGPQETQYF.

This clonotype appeared many times. The chain links TRBV7-9 to TRBJ2-2, with 8 bases identical to TRBD2. Germline V lookup: CDR1 SEHNR, CDR2 FQNEAQ (reference sequence). V shed 5 bases, J shed 4 bases, and the junction held 9 bases outside the gene matches. This CDR3 has 16 amino acids. The DNA for the CDR3 is TGTGCCAGCAGCAAAACCGGGACTAGACTCACCGGGGAGCTGTTTTTT. This codes for CASSKTGTRLTGELFF.

This chain uses TRBV7-9 with TRBJ2-1, with 8 bases matching TRBD1. The CDR3 consists of 15 residues. J gave up 2 bases and V 11 bases, and 11 bases lay outside the gene matches. Germline values: CDR1 SEHNR, CDR2 FQNEAQ (reference sequence). The CDR3 DNA follows: TGTGCCTTCTCACGGACAGGGAGAACCTACAATGAGCAGTTCTTC. Its protein is CAFSRTGRTYNEQFF.

At least ten counts were recorded for this clonotype. This sequence joins TRBV2 and TRBJ2-7; 8 positions match TRBD2. Germline V lookup: CDR1 SNHLY, CDR2 FYNNEI. The CDR3 covers 14 residues. The trim removed 8 bases at V and 5 bases at J, leaving 11 bases unmatched. The CDR3 DNA sequence: TGTGCCAGCGGATACAGCGGGAGTGGCAACGAGCAGTACTTC. It yields the protein CASGYSGSGNEQYF.

This clonotype has at least ten counts. This chain uses TRBV3-1 with TRBJ1-6; D is perhaps TRBD1 (5 bases). Germline lookup yields CDR1 LGHDT and CDR2 YNNKEL (reference sequence). The V and J ends lost 4 bases and 6 bases respectively, with 10 bases between them. This CDR3 region has 14 residues. The CDR3 region has the DNA TGTGCCAGCAGCCTTCGGGGCTCTAATTCACCCCTCCACTTT. Translating it yields CASSLRGSNSPLHF.